The clone carrying this TCR beta chain was counted a single time. Participants were placed into cohorts based on the clinical history they reported. Cohort 3 recovery required two negative PCRs, clearance, or symptom resolution. CDR1 is SNHLY and CDR2 is FYNNEI in the germline V gene. The CDR3 has 14 amino acids. V dropped 6 bases and J dropped 1 base, with 9 bases sitting between them. This sample is part of a study of blood T cell repertoires in COVID-19. Study as a whole: Nucleic acid was either cDNA or gDNA, and it came from T cells, B-cell-depleted T cells, or PBMCs.

This table comes from immunoSEQ multiplex PCR, and its TCRdb copy is limited to in-frame clones, with some not included. The sample has approximately 480,000 clones, approximately 90% seen once. The J gene is TRBJ2-2, the V gene TRBV2; D gene ambiguous. The source material was PBMCs or T cells enriched from blood (not recorded which). The origin of this receptor is a woman between 18 and 29 years old who had recovered from COVID-19. This chain's CDR3 is CASRPVRNTGELFF. The DNA for the CDR3 is TGTGCCAGCAGGCCCGTTAGGAACACCGGGGAGCTGTTTTTT.